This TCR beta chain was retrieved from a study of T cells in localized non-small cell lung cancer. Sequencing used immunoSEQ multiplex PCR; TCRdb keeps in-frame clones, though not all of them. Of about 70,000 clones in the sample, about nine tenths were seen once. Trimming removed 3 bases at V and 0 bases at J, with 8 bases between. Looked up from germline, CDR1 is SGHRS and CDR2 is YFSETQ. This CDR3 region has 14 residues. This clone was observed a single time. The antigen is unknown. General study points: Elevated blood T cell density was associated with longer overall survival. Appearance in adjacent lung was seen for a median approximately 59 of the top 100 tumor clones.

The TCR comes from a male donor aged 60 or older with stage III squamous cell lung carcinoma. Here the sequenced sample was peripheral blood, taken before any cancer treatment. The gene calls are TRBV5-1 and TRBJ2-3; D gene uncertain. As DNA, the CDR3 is TGCGCCAGCAGCTCATCAGCTAGCACAGATACGCAGTATTTT. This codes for CASSSSASTDTQYF.